Sequencing of this T cell receptor (beta chain) was carried out in a study of blood T cell repertoires in COVID-19. TCRdb keeps only in-frame clones here, not all; method: immunoSEQ multiplex PCR. This sample has roughly 100,000 clones, with 90% to 95% found just once. Losses at the gene ends were 5 bases for V and 2 bases for J; bases not matched to a gene: 5. CDR3 size: 15 residues. Looked up from germline, CDR1 is SGHAT and CDR2 is FQNNGV. This TCR was sampled from a human donor in a cohort sampled during active COVID-19. The specimen sequenced was peripheral blood. The chain joins TRBV11-2 to TRBJ2-1; 8 positions agree with TRBD1. The CDR3 protein is CASSRDRPPYNEQFF. Written as DNA, the CDR3 is TGTGCCAGCAGCAGGGACAGGCCGCCCTACAATGAGCAGTTCTTC.